The 18 T cell receptor beta chains below all came from one sample that was sequenced in a study of T cell repertoires in cytomegalovirus infection. These receptors have no known antigen. TCRdb independently ran MiXCR on the reads; one entry per CDR3 protein. The sample has roughly 990,000 distinct CDR3 sequences, around 30% seen once. Material: cultured CD8+ T cells from PBMCs, obtained from culture after CMV antigen stimulation. The receptors shown here come from a human donor in good health (CMV status not recorded). Some clones in this sample may be carry-over from other donors' samples.

V usage is TRBV20-1 and J usage is TRBJ2-7, with TRBD2 identical over 10 bases. The CDR3 covers 13 residues. The trim removed 1 base at V and 4 bases at J, leaving 1 base unmatched. The germline V gene encodes CDR1 DFQATT and CDR2 SNEGSKA (reference sequence). The CDR3 reads CSARVLAGYEQYF. CDR3 sequence (DNA): TGCAGTGCTAGAGTACTAGCGGGGTACGAGCAGTACTTC.

This clonotype showed up just once. The genes are TRBV6-5 and TRBJ2-1, with a possible D match to TRBD2 (5 bases). Trimming took off 4 bases at V and 5 bases at J, with 21 bases between the two ends. From germline, CDR1 is MNHEY and CDR2 SVGAGI. This CDR3 contains 17 residues. CDR3 in amino acids: CASSFPGGLEGDNEQFF. Here the CDR3 DNA reads TGTGCCAGCAGTTTTCCGGGCGGGCTCGAGGGAGACAATGAGCAGTTCTTC.

This chain joins TRBV29-1 and TRBJ1-2; 9 bases map to TRBD1. Trimming took 1 base from V and 8 from J; bases not matched to a gene: 2. This CDR3 has 12 amino acids. Germline V gives CDR1 SQVTM, CDR2 ANQGSEA. CDR3 DNA sequence: TGCAGCGTTGAAGTTGGGACAGGGGGCTACACCTTC. The encoded protein is CSVEVGTGGYTF.

The CDR3 DNA follows: TGTGCCAGCACAGGGGGGGCTGAAGCTTTCTTT. It is translated as CASTGGAEAFF. The chain is built from TRBV2 and TRBJ1-1; 7 positions match TRBD1. The CDR3 is 11 amino acids. With V trimmed by 7 bases and J by 6 bases, 2 bases remained unmatched. CDR1 and CDR2 from the germline V gene are SNHLY and FYNNEI.

V gene TRBV7-9 combines with J gene TRBJ2-1, with unresolved D. The CDR3 consists of 15 residues. V lost 0 bases to trimming and J lost 5 bases, with 11 bases between them. Per germline, CDR1 SEHNR and CDR2 FQNEAQ (reference sequence). The DNA for the CDR3 is TGTGCCAGCAGCTTAGCGGGTCAGCGAAACAATGAGCAGTTCTTC. Protein sequence: CASSLAGQRNNEQFF.

Ten or more counts support this clonotype. The rearrangement joins TRBV7-8 to TRBJ2-6; TRBD2 matches at 7 bases. J was trimmed by 3 bases and V by 0 bases; bases with no gene match: 2. CDR1 is SGHVS, CDR2 FQNEAQ, per germline. The CDR3 consists of 16 residues. This CDR3 reads CASSLAGGGGANVLTF. In DNA form, the CDR3 reads TGTGCCAGCAGCTTAGCTGGCGGGGGTGGGGCCAACGTCCTGACTTTC.

The chain carries TRBV6-1 and TRBJ1-4; a possible D gene is TRBD1 (6 bases). The length of the CDR3 is 11 residues. Germline values: CDR1 MNHNS, CDR2 SASEGT. Deletions cut 10 bases from V and 13 bases from J, with 16 bases between. The CDR3: CATRGGAGLFF. CDR3 bases: TGTGCCACGCGAGGGGGGGCGGGACTGTTTTTT.

This clonotype has just a few counts. The chain uses TRBV12-3 or TRBV12-4 and TRBJ2-7; 9 nucleotides agree with TRBD2. The CDR3 sequence is 16 residues long. J lost 1 base, V lost 2 bases, and 6 bases had no gene match. The CDR3 sequence: CASSLWLAGTSYEQYF. The CDR3 DNA reads TGTGCCAGCAGTTTATGGCTAGCGGGGACATCCTACGAGCAGTACTTC.

The chain is built from TRBV4-1 and TRBJ2-7; possibly TRBD1 for D (6 bases). Germline V lookup: CDR1 MGHRA, CDR2 YSYEKL. The CDR3 contains 15 residues. V lost 3 bases and J 0 bases, leaving 12 bases between the germline ends. The CDR3, as DNA: TGCGCCAGCAGCCAGTTCCTACAGGGCTCCTACGAGCAGTACTTC. This encodes CASSQFLQGSYEQYF.

In its sample, this clonotype was seen a few times. The rearrangement joins TRBV5-4 to TRBJ2-1, with D uncertain. The V end was cut by 3 bases, the J end by 4 bases, with 11 bases between. CDR1 SGHNT and CDR2 YYREEE come from the germline V gene (reference sequence). This CDR3 is 14 amino acids long. The CDR3 DNA reads TGTGCCAGCAGCTACGACTTGGGATACAATGAGCAGTTCTTC. Protein sequence: CASSYDLGYNEQFF.

This clonotype has a count of ten or more. The chain joins TRBV14 to TRBJ2-1; D is uncertain. Germline CDR1 and CDR2: SGHDN and FVKESK. CDR3 size: 15 residues. The germline V and J ends were trimmed by 0 bases and 2 bases, with 8 bases remaining between them. This chain's CDR3 is CASSQDRWAYNEQFF. The CDR3 region has the DNA TGTGCCAGCAGCCAAGACAGGTGGGCCTACAATGAGCAGTTCTTC.

The chain has TRBV19 and TRBJ2-2; D may be TRBD2 (6 bases). V lost 5 bases to trimming and J lost 4 bases, with 17 bases between them. CDR3 length: 16 amino acids. CDR1 LNHDA and CDR2 SQIVND come from the germline V gene (reference sequence). For the CDR3, the DNA is TGTGCCAGTAGTCCGCCCGGAGGGGCGGCCACCGGGGAGCTGTTTTTT. Its protein product is CASSPPGGAATGELFF.

This clonotype was found many times. This chain connects TRBV7-9 to TRBJ2-7; D uncertain. V was shortened by 3 bases and J by 0 bases, with 9 bases between the two germline ends. The CDR3 consists of 14 residues. The germline V gene has CDR1 SEHNR and CDR2 FQNEAQ (reference sequence). The CDR3 DNA reads as TGTGCCAGCAGCTTGTCCCTTGCCTCCTACGAGCAGTACGTC. This translates into CASSLSLASYEQYV.

This sequence joins TRBV6-6 and TRBJ2-2, with TRBD2 as a possible D gene (6 bases). Between the trimmed V and J ends, which lost 7 bases and 7 bases, there was a span of 19 bases. The V gene's germline CDR1 is MNHNY and CDR2 SVGAGI (reference sequence). The CDR3 runs 15 residues. The CDR3: CASKEGPTSGGELFF. In nucleotides, the CDR3 is TGTGCCAGCAAGGAGGGTCCAACCTCGGGCGGGGAGCTGTTTTTT.

This clonotype showed up just a few times. This chain connects TRBV6-5 to TRBJ2-6, with 7 bases aligning to TRBD1. CDR3 size: 17 residues. The ends lost 2 bases at V and 0 bases at J; junction bases unmatched: 4. Germline assignment: CDR1 MNHEY and CDR2 SVGAGI. The CDR3 is CASSYDGQVSGANVLTF. CDR3 coding DNA: TGTGCCAGCAGTTACGACGGACAGGTCTCTGGGGCCAACGTCCTGACTTTC.

This clonotype was seen a single time. The chain carries TRBV18 and TRBJ2-1, with TRBD2 matching 12 bases. The CDR3 is 16 residues long. V shed 4 bases and J 5 bases; nucleotides not matched to a gene: 6. Germline CDR1 KGHSH, CDR2 LQKENI. The CDR3 nucleotides are TGTGCCAGCTCACTGAGACTAGCGGGGGACAACAATGAGCAGTTCTTC. Translation: CASSLRLAGDNNEQFF.

V usage is TRBV28 and J usage is TRBJ2-1; 10 nucleotides agree with TRBD1. V was clipped by 10 bases and J by 11 bases; unmatched bases: 17. Germline assignment: CDR1 MDHEN and CDR2 SYDVKM. The CDR3 consists of 15 residues. The CDR3 DNA sequence: TGTGCCACTTCCGAAACCGGGACAGGGGAGAAGAAGCAGTTCTTC. Translation gives CATSETGTGEKKQFF.

This clonotype was seen repeatedly, ten times or more. The rearrangement links TRBV7-3 to TRBJ2-1; 10 nucleotides align to TRBD2. Germline values: CDR1 SGHTA, CDR2 FQGTGA. Germline trimming cut 2 bases from V and 3 bases from J; bases unmatched to any gene: 1. This CDR3 region has 15 residues. This chain's CDR3 is CASSLLAGVYNEQFF. The CDR3 nucleotides are TGTGCCAGCAGCTTACTAGCGGGGGTCTACAATGAGCAGTTCTTC.